This TCR beta chain derives from a study of blood T cell repertoires in COVID-19. Looking at the study overall: Acute and convalescent COVID-19 samples came from the United States, Italy and Spain.

Under the authors' procedure: Amplified reference gene primers provided the basis for estimating nucleated cell counts. The method was immunoSEQ multiplex PCR; TCRdb's version includes in-frame clones alone and lacks a portion of them. V and J calls and clone size are given by that table; D and trimming were obtained from the DNA. This table holds under 70,000 clones, approximately 80% found once. CDR3 length: 13 amino acids. Germline lookup yields CDR1 SGHAT and CDR2 FQNNGV. Between the trimmed V and J ends, which lost 5 bases and 5 bases, there was a span of 11 bases. The J gene is TRBJ2-3, the V gene TRBV11-2; D ambiguous. This receptor was identified in a man between 60 and 75 years old with acute or convalescent COVID-19. Material for sequencing was peripheral blood. CDR3 DNA: TGTGCCAGCAGCCCAGTTACCCGAGATACGCAGTATTTT. It yields the protein CASSPVTRDTQYF.